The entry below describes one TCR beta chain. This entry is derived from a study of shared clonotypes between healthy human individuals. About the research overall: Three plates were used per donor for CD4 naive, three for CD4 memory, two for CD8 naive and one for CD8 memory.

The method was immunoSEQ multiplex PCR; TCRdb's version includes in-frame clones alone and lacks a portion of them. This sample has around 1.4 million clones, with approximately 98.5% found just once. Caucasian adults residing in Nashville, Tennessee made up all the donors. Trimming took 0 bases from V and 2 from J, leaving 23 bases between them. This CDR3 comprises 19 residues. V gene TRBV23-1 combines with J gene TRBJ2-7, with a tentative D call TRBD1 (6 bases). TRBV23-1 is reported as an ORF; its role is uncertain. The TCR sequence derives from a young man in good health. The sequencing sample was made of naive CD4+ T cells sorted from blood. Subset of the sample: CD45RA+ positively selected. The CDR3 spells CASSQSYICGDNVPYEQYF. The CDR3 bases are TGCGCCAGCAGTCAATCCTATATCTGTGGGGACAACGTCCCCTACGAGCAGTACTTC.